The clone carrying this TCR beta chain was observed at least ten times. Its antigen is as yet unknown. In this CDR3 the conserved last residue, phenylalanine or tryptophan, is missing, so a read error is likely. The DNA is omitted, as the CDR3 cannot be located on it reliably, and the CDR3 follows TCRdb's listing. The cDNA was synthesized by means of template-switch 5'RACE, which was carried out with 10-nucleotide random UMIs. MiXCR, applied by TCRdb to the 5' RACE reads, yields one record per CDR3 protein. Of about 80,000 distinct CDR3 sequences in the sample, about 5.2% were seen once. These data come from a study of neurological immune-mediated disorders. Whole-study findings and limits: On phylogenetic grouping, the repertoires of 18 of 34 multiple sclerosis patients fell within one related-CDR3 cluster, constituting a possible signature.

The receptor was isolated from a woman aged 25 to 45 with multiple sclerosis. The sample consisted of PBMCs.

This chain's CDR3 is CSARPPYPL. The chain is built from TRBV20-1 and TRBJ1-2. CDR1 is DFQATT, CDR2 SNEGSKA, per germline (reference sequence). Counting both end residues, the CDR3 totals 9 amino acids.